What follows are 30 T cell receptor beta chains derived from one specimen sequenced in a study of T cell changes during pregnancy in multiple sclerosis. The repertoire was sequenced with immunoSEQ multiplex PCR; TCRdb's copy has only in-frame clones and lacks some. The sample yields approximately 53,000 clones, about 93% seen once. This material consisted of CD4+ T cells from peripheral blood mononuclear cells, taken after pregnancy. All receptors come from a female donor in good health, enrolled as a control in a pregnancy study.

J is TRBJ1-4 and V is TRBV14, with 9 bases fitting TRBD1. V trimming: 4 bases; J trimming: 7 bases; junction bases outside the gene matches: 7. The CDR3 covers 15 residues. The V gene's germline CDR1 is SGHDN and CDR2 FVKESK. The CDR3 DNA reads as TGTGCCAGCAGCCGTCAGGGACAGGGTCGTGAAAAACTGTTTTTT. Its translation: CASSRQGQGREKLFF.

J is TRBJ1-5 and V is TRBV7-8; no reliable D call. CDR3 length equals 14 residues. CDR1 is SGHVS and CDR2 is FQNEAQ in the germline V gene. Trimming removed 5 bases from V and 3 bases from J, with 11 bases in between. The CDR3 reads CASSLTESNQPQHF. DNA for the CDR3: TGTGCCAGCAGCCTTACAGAATCCAATCAGCCCCAGCATTTT. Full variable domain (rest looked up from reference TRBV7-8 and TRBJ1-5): GAGVSQSPRYKVAKRGQDVALRCDPISGHVSLFWYQQALGQGPEFLTYFQNEAQLDKSGLPSDRFFAERPEGSVSTLKIQRTQQEDSAVYLCASSLTESNQPQHFGDGTRLSIL.

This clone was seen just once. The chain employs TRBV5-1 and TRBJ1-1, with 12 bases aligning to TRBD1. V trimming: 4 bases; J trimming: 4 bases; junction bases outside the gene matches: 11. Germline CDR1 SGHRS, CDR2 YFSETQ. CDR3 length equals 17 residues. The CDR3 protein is CASSAGTGGRRGTEAFF. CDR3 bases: TGCGCCAGCAGCGCCGGGACAGGGGGCCGAAGGGGCACTGAAGCTTTCTTT.

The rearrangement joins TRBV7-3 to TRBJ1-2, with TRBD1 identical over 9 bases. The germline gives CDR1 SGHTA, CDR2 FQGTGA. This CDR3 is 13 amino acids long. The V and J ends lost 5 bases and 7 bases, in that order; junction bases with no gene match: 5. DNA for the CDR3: TGTGCCAGCAGCGCGGGACAGGGTGGTGGCTACACCTTC. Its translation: CASSAGQGGGYTF.

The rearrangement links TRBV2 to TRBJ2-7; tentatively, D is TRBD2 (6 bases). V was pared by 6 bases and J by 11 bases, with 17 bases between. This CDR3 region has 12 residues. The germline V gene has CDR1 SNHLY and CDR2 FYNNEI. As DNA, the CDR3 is TGTGCCAGCAGGCGGGACCTGGGCGGGGAGTACTTC. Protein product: CASRRDLGGEYF.

CDR3 in amino acids: CASSQEPGRTEYEQFF. The DNA for the CDR3 is TGCGCCAGCAGCCAGGAACCGGGTCGTACGGAATATGAGCAGTTCTTC. This chain uses TRBV4-1 with TRBJ2-1; D is ambiguous. Deletions cut 3 bases from V and 8 bases from J, with 20 bases between. Germline values: CDR1 MGHRA, CDR2 YSYEKL. This CDR3 comprises 16 residues.

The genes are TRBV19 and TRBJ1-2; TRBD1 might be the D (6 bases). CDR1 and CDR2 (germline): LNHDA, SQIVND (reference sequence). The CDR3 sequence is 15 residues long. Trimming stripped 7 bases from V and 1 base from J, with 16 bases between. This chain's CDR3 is CASKSAAGVNYGYTF. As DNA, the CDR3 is TGTGCCAGTAAGAGTGCGGCAGGGGTTAACTATGGCTACACCTTC. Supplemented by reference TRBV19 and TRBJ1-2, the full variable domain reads DGGITQSPKYLFRKEGQNVTLSCEQNLNHDAMYWYRQDPGQGLRLIYYSQIVNDFQKGDIAEGYSVSREKKESFPLTVTSAQKNPTAFYLCASKSAAGVNYGYTFGSGTRLTVV.

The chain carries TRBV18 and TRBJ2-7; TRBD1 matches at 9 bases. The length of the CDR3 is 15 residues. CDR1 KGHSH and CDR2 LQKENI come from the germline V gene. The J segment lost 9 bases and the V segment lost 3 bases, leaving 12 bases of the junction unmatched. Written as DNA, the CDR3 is TGTGCCAGCTCACCCCCGGGACAGGGAGGATTGGGGCAGTACTTC. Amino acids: CASSPPGQGGLGQYF. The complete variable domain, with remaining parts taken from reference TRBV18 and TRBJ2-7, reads NAGVMQNPRHLVRRRGQEARLRCSPMKGHSHVYWYRQLPEEGLKFMVYLQKENIIDESGMPKERFSAEFPKEGPSILRIQQVVRGDSAAYFCASSPPGQGGLGQYFGPGTRLTVT.

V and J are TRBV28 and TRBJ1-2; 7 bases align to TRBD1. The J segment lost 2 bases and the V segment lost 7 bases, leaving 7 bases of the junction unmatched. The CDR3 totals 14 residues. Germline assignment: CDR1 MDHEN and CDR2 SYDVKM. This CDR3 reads CASTGQGDNYGYTF. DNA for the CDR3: TGTGCCAGCACGGGGCAGGGGGACAACTATGGCTACACCTTC.

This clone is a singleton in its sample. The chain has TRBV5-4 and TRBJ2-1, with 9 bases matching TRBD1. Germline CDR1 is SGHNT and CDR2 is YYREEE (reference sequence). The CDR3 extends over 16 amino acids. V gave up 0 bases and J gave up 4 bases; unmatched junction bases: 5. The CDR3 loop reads CASSLGMGTGYNEQFF. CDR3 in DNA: TGTGCCAGCAGCTTGGGGATGGGGACAGGGTACAATGAGCAGTTCTTC.

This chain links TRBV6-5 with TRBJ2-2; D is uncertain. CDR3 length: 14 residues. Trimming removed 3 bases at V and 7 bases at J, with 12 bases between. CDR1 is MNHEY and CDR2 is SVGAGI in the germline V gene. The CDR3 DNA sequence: TGTGCCAGCAGTTATCAGCCAGGCAGCGGGGAGCTGTTTTTT. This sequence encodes CASSYQPGSGELFF.

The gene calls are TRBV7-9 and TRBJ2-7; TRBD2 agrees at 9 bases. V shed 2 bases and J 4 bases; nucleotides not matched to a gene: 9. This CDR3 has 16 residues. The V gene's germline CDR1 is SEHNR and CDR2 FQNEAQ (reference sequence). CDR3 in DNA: TGTGCCAGCAGCTTATCGTCCGCTAGCGGGAATTACGAGCAGTACTTC. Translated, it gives CASSLSSASGNYEQYF.

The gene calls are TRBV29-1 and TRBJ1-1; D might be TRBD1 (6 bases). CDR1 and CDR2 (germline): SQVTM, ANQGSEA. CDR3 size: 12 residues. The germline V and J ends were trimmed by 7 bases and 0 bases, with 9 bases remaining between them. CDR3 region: CSEGEMNTEAFF. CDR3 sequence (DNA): TGCAGCGAGGGGGAAATGAACACTGAAGCTTTCTTT.

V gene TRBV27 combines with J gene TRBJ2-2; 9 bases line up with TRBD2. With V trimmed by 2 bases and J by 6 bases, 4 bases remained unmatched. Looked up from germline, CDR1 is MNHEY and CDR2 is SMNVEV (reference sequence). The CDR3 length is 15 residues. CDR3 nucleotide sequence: TGTGCCAGCAGTTTAATGGCGGGGGGGCCCGGGGAGCTGTTTTTT. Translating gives CASSLMAGGPGELFF.

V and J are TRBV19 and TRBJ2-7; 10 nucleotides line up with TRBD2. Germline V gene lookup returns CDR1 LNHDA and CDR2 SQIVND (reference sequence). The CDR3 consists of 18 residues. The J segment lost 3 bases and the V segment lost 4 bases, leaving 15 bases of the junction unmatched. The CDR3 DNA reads TGTGCCAGTAGTAAACCCCCGGTCGGGCCTAGCGGGAGCTACGAGCAGTACTTC. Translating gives CASSKPPVGPSGSYEQYF.

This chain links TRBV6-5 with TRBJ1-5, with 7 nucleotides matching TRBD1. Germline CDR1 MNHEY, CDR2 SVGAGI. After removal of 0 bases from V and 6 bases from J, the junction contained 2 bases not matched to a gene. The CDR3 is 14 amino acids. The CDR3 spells CASSYSDRFQPQHF. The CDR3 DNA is TGTGCCAGCAGTTACTCGGACAGGTTTCAGCCCCAGCATTTT.

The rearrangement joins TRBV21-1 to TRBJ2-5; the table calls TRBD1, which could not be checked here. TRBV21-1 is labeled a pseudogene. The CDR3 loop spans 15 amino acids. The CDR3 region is CASARGTGPRETQYF. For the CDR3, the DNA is TGTGCCAGCGCTCGAGGGACAGGCCCCCGCGAGACCCAGTACTTC.

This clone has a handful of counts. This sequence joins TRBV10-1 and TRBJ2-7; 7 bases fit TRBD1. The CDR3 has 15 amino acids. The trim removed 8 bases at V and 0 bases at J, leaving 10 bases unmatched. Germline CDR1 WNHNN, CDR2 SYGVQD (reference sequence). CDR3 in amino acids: CASRQQGPSSYEQYF. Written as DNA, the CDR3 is TGCGCCAGCCGCCAACAGGGGCCTAGCTCCTACGAGCAGTACTTC.

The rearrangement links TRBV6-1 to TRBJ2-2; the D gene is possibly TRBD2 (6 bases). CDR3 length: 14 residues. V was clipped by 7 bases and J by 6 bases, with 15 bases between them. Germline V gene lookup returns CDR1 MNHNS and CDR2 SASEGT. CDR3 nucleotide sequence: TGTGCCAGCAATCCTAGATGGAGGGCCGGGGAGCTGTTTTTT. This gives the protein CASNPRWRAGELFF.

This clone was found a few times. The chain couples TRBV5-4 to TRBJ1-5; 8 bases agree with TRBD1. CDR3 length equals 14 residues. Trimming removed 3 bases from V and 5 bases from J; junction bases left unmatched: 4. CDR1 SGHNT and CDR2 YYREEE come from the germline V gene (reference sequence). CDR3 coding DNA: TGTGCCAGCAGCTCCGGACAGGGAGATCAGCCCCAGCATTTT. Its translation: CASSSGQGDQPQHF.

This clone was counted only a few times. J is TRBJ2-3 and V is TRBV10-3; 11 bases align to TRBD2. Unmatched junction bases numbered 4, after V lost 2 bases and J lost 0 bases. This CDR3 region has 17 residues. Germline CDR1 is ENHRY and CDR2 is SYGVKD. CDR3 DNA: TGTGCCATCAGTGAGACTAGCGGGAGTGGGAGCACAGATACGCAGTATTTT. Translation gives CAISETSGSGSTDTQYF.

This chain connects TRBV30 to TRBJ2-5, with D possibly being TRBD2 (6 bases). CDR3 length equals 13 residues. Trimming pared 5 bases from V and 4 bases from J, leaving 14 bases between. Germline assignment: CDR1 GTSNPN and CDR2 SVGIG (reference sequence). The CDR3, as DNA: TGTGCCTGGGCCGGATTGGGGGGAGAGACCCAGTACTTC. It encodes CAWAGLGGETQYF. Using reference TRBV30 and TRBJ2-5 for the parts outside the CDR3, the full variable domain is SQTIHQWPATLVQPVGSPLSLECTVEGTSNPNLYWYRQAAGRGLQLLFYSVGIGQISSEVPQNLSASRPQDRQFILSSKKLLLSDSGFYLCAWAGLGGETQYFGPGTRLLVL.

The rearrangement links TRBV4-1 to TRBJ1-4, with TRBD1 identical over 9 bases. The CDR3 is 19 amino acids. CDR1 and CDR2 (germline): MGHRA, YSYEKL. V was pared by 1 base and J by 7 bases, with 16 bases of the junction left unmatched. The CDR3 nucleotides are TGCGCCAGCAGCCAAGTCGTTACGACAGGGGGAGAAGAATTTGAAAAACTGTTTTTT. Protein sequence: CASSQVVTTGGEEFEKLFF.

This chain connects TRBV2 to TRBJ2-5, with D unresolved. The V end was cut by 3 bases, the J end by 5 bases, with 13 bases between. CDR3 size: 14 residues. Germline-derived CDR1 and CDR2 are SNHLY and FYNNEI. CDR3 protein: CASSDRLDGETQYF. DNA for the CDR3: TGTGCCAGCAGTGATCGGCTAGACGGTGAGACCCAGTACTTC.

The CDR3 region has the DNA TGTGCCAGCTCACCAGGGACTCTTCCTGAGCAGTTCTTC. Its protein is CASSPGTLPEQFF. V is TRBV18 and J is TRBJ2-1; D might be TRBD2 (6 bases). The V gene lost 2 bases and the J gene lost 9 bases, with 11 bases spanning the gap. Germline assignment: CDR1 KGHSH and CDR2 LQKENI. The CDR3 is 13 residues long.

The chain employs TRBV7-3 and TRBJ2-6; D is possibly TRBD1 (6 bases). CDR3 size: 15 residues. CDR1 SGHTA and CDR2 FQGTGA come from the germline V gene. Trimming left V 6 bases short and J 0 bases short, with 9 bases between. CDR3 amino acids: CASRSDSSGANVLTF. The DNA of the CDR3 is TGTGCCAGCAGATCGGACAGCTCTGGGGCCAACGTCCTGACTTTC. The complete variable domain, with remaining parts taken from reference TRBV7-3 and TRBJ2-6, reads GAGVSQTPSNKVTEKGKYVELRCDPISGHTALYWYRQSLGQGPEFLIYFQGTGAADDSGLPNDRFFAVRPEGSVSTLKIQRTERGDSAVYLCASRSDSSGANVLTFGAGSRLTVL.

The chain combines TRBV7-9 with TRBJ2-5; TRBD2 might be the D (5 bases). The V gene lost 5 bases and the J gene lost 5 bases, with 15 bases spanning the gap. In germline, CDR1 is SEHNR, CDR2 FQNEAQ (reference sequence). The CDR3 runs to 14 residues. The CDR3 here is CASSPGLLQETQYF. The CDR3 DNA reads TGTGCCAGCAGCCCCGGACTCCTCCAGGAGACCCAGTACTTC.

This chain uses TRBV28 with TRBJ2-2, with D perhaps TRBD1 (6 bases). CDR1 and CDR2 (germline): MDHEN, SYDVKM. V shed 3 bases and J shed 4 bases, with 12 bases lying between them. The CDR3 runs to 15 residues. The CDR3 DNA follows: TGTGCCAGCAGTTTTGTAATAGGGGGCACCGGGGAGCTGTTTTTT. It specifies CASSFVIGGTGELFF.

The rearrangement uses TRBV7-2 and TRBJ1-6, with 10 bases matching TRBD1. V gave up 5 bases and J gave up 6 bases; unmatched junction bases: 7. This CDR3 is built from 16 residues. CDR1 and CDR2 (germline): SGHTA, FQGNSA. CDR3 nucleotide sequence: TGTGCCAGCAGCCTTCGGGACAGGGGAGGTAATTCACCCCTCCACTTT. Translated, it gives CASSLRDRGGNSPLHF.

The DNA for the CDR3 is TGTGCCAGCAGTCCTCGCGGGTACGAGCAGTACTTC. It is translated as CASSPRGYEQYF. This rearrangement joins TRBV6-5 to TRBJ2-7; tentative D call: TRBD2 (5 bases). CDR1 is MNHEY and CDR2 is SVGAGI in the germline V gene. The CDR3 sequence is 12 residues long. With 5 bases removed from V and 4 bases from J, the gap between germline ends came to 9 bases.